The clone carrying this TCR beta chain was found a few times. As yet, its antigen is unknown. The data derive from a study of Ad26.COV2.S vaccination and SARS-CoV-2 variants. Findings and limits, study-wide: Using TCR breadth and depth analyses may have led to underestimated total T cell responses. Breadth, reportedly substantial, characterized the spike-specific CD8+ and CD4+ T cell responses after vaccination. Recipients of vaccine and of placebo showed similar breadth of their non-spike TCR repertoires. Participants in the vaccine arm had higher spike-specific TCR breadth; placebo recipients had lower.

The CDR3 is 12 amino acids. Trimming cost V 4 bases and J 4 bases, with 7 bases left between them. This table comes from immunoSEQ multiplex PCR, and its TCRdb copy is limited to in-frame clones, with some not included. The sample consists of fewer than 50,000 clones, about 80% of them appearing once. The sequence was collected from a human donor who had recovered from COVID-19. The genes are TRBV12-3 or TRBV12-4 and TRBJ1-1; no definite D call. Here the sequenced sample was peripheral blood, taken after recovery from COVID-19. The CDR3 loop is CASSSEVTEAFF. CDR3 bases: TGTGCCAGCAGTTCGGAGGTCACTGAAGCTTTCTTT.